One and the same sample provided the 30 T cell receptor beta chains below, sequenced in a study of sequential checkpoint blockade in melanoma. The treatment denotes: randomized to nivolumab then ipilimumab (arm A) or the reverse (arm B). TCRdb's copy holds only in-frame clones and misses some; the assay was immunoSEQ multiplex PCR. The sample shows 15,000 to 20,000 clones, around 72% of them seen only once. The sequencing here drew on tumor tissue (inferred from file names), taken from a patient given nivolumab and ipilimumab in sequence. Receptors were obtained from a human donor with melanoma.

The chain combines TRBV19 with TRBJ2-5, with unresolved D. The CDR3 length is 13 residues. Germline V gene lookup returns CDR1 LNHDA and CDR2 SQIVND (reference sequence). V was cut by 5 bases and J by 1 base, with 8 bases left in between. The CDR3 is CASSADVQETQYF. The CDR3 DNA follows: TGTGCCAGTAGTGCCGACGTCCAAGAGACCCAGTACTTC. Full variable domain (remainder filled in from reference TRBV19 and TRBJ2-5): DGGITQSPKYLFRKEGQNVTLSCEQNLNHDAMYWYRQDPGQGLRLIYYSQIVNDFQKGDIAEGYSVSREKKESFPLTVTSAQKNPTAFYLCASSADVQETQYFGPGTRLLVL.

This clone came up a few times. This chain's CDR3 is CASSPGLEGTYNEQFF. In nucleotides, the CDR3 is TGTGCCAGCAGCCCGGGACTGGAAGGAACCTACAATGAGCAGTTCTTC. The chain combines TRBV9 with TRBJ2-1; TRBD2 is a possible D gene (6 bases). CDR1 SGDLS and CDR2 YYNGEE come from the germline V gene. The V end lost 4 bases, the J end lost 2 bases, and 16 bases lay between the germline ends. The CDR3 runs to 16 residues.

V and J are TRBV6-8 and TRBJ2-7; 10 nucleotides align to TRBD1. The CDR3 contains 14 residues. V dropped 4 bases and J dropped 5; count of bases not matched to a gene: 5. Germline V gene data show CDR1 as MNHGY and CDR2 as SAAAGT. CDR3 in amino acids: CASSSTGGRNEQYF. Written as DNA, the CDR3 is TGTGCCAGCAGTTCGACAGGGGGCAGGAACGAGCAGTACTTC.

CDR3 nucleotide sequence: TGTGCCAGCAGCCGCCGAATCTTAATGAAAAGTCTGTTTTTT. This gives the protein CASSRRILMKSLFF. The gene calls are TRBV11-3 and TRBJ1-4; D remains ambiguous. CDR1 is SGHNT and CDR2 is YENEEA in the germline V gene. There are 14 residues in the CDR3. With 5 bases removed from V and 14 bases from J, the gap between germline ends came to 21 bases.

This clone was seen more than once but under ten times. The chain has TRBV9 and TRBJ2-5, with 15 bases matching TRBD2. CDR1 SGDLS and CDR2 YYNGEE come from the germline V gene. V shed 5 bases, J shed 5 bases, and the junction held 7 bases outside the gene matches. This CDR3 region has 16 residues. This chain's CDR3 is CASSRTSGRALETQYF. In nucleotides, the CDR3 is TGTGCCAGCAGTCGGACTAGCGGGAGGGCCTTGGAGACCCAGTACTTC. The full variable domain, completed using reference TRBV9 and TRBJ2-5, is DSGVTQTPKHLITATGQRVTLRCSPRSGDLSVYWYQQSLDQGLQFLIQYYNGEERAKGNILERFSAQQFPDLHSELNLSSLELGDSALYFCASSRTSGRALETQYFGPGTRLLVL.

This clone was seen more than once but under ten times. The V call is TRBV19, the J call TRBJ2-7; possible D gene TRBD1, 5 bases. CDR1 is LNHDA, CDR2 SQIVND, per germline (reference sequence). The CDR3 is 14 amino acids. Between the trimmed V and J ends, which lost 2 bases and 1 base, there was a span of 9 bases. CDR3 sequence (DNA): TGTGCCAGTAGTATAAGCAGGACATCCTACGAGCAGTACTTC. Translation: CASSISRTSYEQYF.

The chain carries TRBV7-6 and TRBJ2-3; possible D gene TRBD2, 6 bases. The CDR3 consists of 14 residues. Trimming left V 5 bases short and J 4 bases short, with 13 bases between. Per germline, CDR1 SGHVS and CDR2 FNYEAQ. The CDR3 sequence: CASSQRLEADTQYF. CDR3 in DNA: TGTGCCAGCAGCCAGCGACTAGAAGCAGATACGCAGTATTTT.

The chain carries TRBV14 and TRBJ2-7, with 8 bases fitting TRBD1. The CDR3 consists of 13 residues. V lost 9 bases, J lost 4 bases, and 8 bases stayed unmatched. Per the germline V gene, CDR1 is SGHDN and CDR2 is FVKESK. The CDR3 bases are TGTGCCAGGTCAGGGGGCGCAAAATACGAGCAGTACTTC. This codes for CARSGGAKYEQYF.

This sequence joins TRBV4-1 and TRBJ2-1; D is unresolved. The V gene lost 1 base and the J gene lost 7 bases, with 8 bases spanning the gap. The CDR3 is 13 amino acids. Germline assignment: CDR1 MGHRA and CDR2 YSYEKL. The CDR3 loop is CASSQVRLNEQFF. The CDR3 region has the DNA TGCGCCAGCAGCCAAGTCAGGCTGAATGAGCAGTTCTTC.

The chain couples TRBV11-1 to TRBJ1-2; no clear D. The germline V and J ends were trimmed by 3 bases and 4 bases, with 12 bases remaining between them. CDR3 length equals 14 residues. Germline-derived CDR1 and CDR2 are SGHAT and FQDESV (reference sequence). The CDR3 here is CASSLNGELYGYTF. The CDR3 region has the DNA TGTGCCAGCAGCTTGAACGGGGAACTCTATGGCTACACCTTC.

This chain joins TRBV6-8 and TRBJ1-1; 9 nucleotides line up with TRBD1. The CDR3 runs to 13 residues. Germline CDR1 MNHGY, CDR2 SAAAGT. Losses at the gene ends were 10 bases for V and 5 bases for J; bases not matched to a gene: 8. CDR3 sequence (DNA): TGTGCCATCAGAACAGGGGGCCTTACTGAAGCTTTCTTT. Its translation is CAIRTGGLTEAFF.

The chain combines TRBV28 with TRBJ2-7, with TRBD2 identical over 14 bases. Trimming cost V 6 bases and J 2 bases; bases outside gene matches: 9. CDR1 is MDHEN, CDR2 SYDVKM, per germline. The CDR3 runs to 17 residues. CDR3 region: CASRSWGGLAGAYEQYF. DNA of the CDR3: TGTGCCAGCAGGTCATGGGGGGGACTAGCGGGAGCCTACGAGCAGTACTTC.

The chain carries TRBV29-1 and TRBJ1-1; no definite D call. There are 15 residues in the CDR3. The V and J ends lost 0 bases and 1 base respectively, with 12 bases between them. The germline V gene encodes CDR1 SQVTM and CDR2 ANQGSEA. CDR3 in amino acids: CSVEEVWLGNTEAFF. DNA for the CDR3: TGCAGCGTTGAAGAGGTGTGGCTAGGGAACACTGAAGCTTTCTTT.

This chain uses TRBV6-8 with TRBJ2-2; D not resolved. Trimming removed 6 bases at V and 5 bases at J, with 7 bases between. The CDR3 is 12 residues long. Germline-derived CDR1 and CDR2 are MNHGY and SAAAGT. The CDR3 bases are TGTGCCAGCAGCCGATTTACCGGGGAGCTGTTTTTT. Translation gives CASSRFTGELFF.

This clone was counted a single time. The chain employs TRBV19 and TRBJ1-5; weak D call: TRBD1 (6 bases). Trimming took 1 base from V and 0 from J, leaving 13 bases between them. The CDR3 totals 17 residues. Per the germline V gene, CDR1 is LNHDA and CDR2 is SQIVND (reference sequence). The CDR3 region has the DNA TGTGCCAGTAGTATAGGCGAGGGGGGTTATAGCAATCAGCCCCAGCATTTT. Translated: CASSIGEGGYSNQPQHF.

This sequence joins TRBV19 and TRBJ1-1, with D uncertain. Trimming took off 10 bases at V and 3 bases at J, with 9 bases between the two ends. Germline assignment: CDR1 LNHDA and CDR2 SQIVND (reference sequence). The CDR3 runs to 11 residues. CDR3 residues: CAIAGYTEAFF. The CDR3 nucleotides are TGTGCCATCGCGGGGTACACTGAAGCTTTCTTT. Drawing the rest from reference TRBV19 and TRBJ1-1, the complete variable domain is DGGITQSPKYLFRKEGQNVTLSCEQNLNHDAMYWYRQDPGQGLRLIYYSQIVNDFQKGDIAEGYSVSREKKESFPLTVTSAQKNPTAFYLCAIAGYTEAFFGQGTRLTVV.

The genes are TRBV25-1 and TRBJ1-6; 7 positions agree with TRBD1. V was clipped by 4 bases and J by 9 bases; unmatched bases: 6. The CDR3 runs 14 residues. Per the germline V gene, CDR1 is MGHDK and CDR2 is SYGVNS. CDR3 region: CASSAPGQFSPLHF. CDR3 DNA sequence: TGTGCCAGCAGTGCACCGGGACAGTTTTCACCCCTCCACTTT.

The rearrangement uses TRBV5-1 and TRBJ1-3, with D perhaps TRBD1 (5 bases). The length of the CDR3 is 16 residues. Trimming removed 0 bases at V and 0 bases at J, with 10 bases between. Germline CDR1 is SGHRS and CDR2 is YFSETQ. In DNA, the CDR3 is TGCGCCAGCAGCTTGGCGCGGCAGGGCTCTGGAAACACCATATATTTT. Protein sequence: CASSLARQGSGNTIYF. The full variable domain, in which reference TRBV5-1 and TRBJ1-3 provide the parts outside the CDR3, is KAGVTQTPRYLIKTRGQQVTLSCSPISGHRSVSWYQQTPGQGLQFLFEYFSETQRNKGNFPGRFSGRQFSNSRSEMNVSTLELGDSALYLCASSLARQGSGNTIYFGEGSWLTVV.

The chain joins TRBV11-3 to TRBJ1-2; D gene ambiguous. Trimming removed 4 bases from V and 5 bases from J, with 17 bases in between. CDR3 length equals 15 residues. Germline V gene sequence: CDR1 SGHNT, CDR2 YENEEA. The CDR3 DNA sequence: TGTGCCAGCAGCTCTAGAAACATGCCTAGGTATGGCTACACCTTC. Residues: CASSSRNMPRYGYTF.

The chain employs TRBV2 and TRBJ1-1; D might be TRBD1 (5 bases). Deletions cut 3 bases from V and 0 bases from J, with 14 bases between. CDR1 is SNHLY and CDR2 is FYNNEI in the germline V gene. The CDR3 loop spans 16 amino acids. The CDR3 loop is CASSELGEQLNTEAFF. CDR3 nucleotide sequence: TGTGCCAGCAGTGAGTTGGGGGAACAGTTGAACACTGAAGCTTTCTTT.

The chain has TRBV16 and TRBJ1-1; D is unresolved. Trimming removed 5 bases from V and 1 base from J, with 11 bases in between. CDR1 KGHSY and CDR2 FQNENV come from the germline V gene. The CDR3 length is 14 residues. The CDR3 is CASSLGPTNTEAFF. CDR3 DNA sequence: TGTGCCAGCAGCTTAGGGCCCACGAACACTGAAGCTTTCTTT.

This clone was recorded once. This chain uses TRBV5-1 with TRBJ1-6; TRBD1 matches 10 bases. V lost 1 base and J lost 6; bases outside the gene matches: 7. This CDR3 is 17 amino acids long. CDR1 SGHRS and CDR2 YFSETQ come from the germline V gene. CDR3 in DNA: TGCGCCAGCAGCTTGAACCACCGGGACAGGGGTAATTCACCCCTCCACTTT. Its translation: CASSLNHRDRGNSPLHF.

As DNA, the CDR3 is TGTGCCAGCAGTGAACCGGCCAGGGGAATTTCCTACAATGAGCAGTTCTTC. Translation gives CASSEPARGISYNEQFF. V gene TRBV7-2 combines with J gene TRBJ2-1, with a tentative D call TRBD1 (6 bases). Trimming cost V 6 bases and J 1 base, with 19 bases left between them. Germline assignment: CDR1 SGHTA and CDR2 FQGNSA. This CDR3 contains 17 residues.

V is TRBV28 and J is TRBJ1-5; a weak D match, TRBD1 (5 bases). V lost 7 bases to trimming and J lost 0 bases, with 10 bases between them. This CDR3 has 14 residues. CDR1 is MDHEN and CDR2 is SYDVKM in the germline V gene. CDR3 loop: CASNWGPSNQPQHF. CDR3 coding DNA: TGTGCCAGCAATTGGGGCCCTAGCAATCAGCCCCAGCATTTT. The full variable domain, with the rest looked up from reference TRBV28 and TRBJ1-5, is DVKVTQSSRYLVKRTGEKVFLECVQDMDHENMFWYRQDPGLGLRLIYFSYDVKMKEKGDIPEGYSVSREKKERFSLILESASTNQTSMYLCASNWGPSNQPQHFGDGTRLSIL.

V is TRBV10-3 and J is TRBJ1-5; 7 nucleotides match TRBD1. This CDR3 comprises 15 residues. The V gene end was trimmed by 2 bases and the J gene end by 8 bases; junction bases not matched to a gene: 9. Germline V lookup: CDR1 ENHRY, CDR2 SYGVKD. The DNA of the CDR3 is TGTGCCATCAGTGAGCCTGGACAGGCTTCAAAGCCCCAGCATTTT. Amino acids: CAISEPGQASKPQHF.

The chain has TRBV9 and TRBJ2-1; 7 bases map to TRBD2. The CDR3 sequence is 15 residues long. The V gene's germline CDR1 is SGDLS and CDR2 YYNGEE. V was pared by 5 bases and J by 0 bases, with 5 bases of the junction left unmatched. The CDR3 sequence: CASSVRGSSYNEQFF. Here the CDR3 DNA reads TGTGCCAGCAGTGTGCGGGGGAGCTCCTACAATGAGCAGTTCTTC.

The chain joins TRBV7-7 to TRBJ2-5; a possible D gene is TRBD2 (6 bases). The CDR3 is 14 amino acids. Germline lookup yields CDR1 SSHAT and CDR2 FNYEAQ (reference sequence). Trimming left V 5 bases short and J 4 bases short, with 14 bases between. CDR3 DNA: TGTGCCAGCAGCCCGACGGGGGTTTTAGAGACCCAGTACTTC. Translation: CASSPTGVLETQYF.

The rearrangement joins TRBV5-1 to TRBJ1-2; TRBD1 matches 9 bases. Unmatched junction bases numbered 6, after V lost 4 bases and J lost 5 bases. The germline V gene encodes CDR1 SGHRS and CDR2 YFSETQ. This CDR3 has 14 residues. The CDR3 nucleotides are TGCGCCAGCAGCCCCACGGGACAGGGATATGGCTACACCTTC. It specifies CASSPTGQGYGYTF.

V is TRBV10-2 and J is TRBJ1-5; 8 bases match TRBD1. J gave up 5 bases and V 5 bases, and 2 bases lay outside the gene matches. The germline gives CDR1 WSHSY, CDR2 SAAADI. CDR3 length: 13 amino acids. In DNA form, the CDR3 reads TGCGCCAGCAGTCCACAGGGGGATCAGCCCCAGCATTTT. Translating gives CASSPQGDQPQHF.

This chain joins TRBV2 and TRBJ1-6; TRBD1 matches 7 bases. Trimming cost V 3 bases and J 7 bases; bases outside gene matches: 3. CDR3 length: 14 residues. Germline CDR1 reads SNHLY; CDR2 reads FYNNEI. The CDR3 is CASSETGLNSPLHF. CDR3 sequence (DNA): TGTGCCAGCAGTGAGACAGGGTTAAATTCACCCCTCCACTTT.